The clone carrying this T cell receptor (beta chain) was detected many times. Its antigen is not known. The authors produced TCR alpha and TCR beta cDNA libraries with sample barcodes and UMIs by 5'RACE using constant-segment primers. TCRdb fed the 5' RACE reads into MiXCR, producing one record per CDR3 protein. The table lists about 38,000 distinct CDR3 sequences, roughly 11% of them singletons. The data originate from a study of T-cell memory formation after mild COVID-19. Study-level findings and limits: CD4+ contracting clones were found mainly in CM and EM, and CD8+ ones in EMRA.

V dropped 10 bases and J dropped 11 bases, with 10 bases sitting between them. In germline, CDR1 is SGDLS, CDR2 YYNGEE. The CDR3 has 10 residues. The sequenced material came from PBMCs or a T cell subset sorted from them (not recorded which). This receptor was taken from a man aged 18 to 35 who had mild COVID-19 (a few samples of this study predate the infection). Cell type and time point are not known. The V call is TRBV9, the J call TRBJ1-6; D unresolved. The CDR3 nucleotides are TGTGCCCGCGACATCCCACCCCTCCACTTT. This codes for CARDIPPLHF.